This T cell receptor (beta chain) stems from a study of blood T cell repertoires in COVID-19. Across the study: T cells, B-cell-depleted T cells, or PBMCs supplied cDNA or gDNA.

Under the authors' procedure: Amplification from reference gene primers served as the basis for estimated nucleated cell counts. The repertoire was sequenced with immunoSEQ multiplex PCR; TCRdb's copy has only in-frame clones and lacks some. V and J calls and clone size are those listed in that table; D and trimming were worked out from the DNA. This table has a few hundred thousand clones, about 82% appearing once. This clone showed up just a few times. The CDR3 length is 15 residues. Germline V CDR1 and CDR2: SGHTA, FQGTGA. The ends lost 6 bases at V and 6 bases at J; junction bases unmatched: 9. The receptor was isolated from a woman in her forties or fifties with acute or convalescent COVID-19. The chain uses TRBV7-3 and TRBJ2-1; 9 nucleotides line up with TRBD2. Sample: peripheral blood. The CDR3 coding sequence is TGTGCCAGCAGTTCCGGGACTAGCAGCTTCAATGAGCAGTTCTTC. Translated, it gives CASSSGTSSFNEQFF.